The present entry profiles one T cell receptor (beta chain) with its context. Its binding antigen is unknown. No much larger clone exists at a distance of one base, and base qualities are not known. The cohort comprised 670 or so healthy bone marrow donors. At the time of sampling, all cohort members were nominally healthy, though unrecorded immune exposures were likely present. The donor tested CMV seronegative and was one of the 352 seronegative cohort members. A peripheral blood sample was collected from each donor, and TCR beta sequencing was performed on peripheral blood mononuclear cells. Genomic DNA extraction from the blood cell samples was performed with the Qiagen DNeasy Blood Extraction Kit. A distance of 12 bases separates the germline ends of V and J, which lose 4 bases and 4 bases respectively. The CDR3 holds 13 amino acids from the cysteine to the phenylalanine. Just the 39-base CDR3 DNA is kept, in frame starting at base 1. CDR1 and CDR2, looked up from the germline V gene, are SGHRS and YFSETQ.

The entry originates in a study of cytomegalovirus exposure and HLA in healthy donors (TCRdb year 2017). Context from the whole study: In an earlier analysis of fewer than 750 of the donors, under 300 Gb of sequence data and about 110 million unique TCR beta sequences from 180 million or so T cells were reported. The later analysis used no new phenotypic data to find candidate immune exposures, relying instead on TCR beta sequences and their occurrence across donors. About five DR-DQ haplotypes were treated as single units for association and clustering because of strong linkage in the cohort. HLA typing included class I and class II loci at four-digit resolution. Typing coverage differed by locus: A, B, C, DRB1 and DQB1 were typed in roughly 620-640 donors, DQA1 in around 500, DPA1 in approximately 600, and DPB1 in just under 480. The genetic ancestry cluster associated with self-reported Caucasian donors included roughly 84% of the 398 genotyped donors. A later analysis re-analyzed previously published TCR beta repertoires from about 730 donors and added high-resolution HLA genotyping to study TCR occurrence patterns. The study used immunosequencing to profile the T cell repertoires of several hundred subjects and linked those repertoires to cytomegalovirus serostatus. An earlier analysis of 587 of the donors used high-throughput TCR beta sequencing to judge whether each TCR beta V gene segment behaved as functional or pseudogenic. Across around 400 genotyped donors of the cohort, an average of about 250,000 unique TCR beta nucleotide sequences per donor were sequenced, and roughly a sixth of those sequences were non-productive. The study aimed to test whether cataloging public T cell receptors could reveal signatures of past pathogen exposure. High-throughput TCR immunosequencing, statistical association of individual TCRs with disease status, and machine learning were combined to predict cytomegalovirus infection status. A later genetic analysis used genome-wide SNP genotypes for about 65% of the roughly 670 donors, treating that subset as a discovery cohort. A separate validation cohort of about 110 different subjects was used in addition to the approximately 700-subject first cohort. An early release covering some 640 HLA-typed donors comprised about 320 gigabases of sequencing data and tens of millions of unique TCR sequences. Every discovery cohort repertoire had been produced on one sequencing platform. Donor age, sex, ethnicity and CMV serostatus were compiled alongside the repertoire data.

The paper's findings and limits, for the study overall: Assigning TCR associations to individual alleles was difficult when HLA alleles, especially DR and DQ, strongly co-occurred. It was suggested by the authors that the approach could potentially be generalized to other disease states and immunological phenotypes. For the cohort, immune exposure information was limited to CMV serostatus. Roughly uniform sequencing depth across donors was assumed in presence/absence analyses, although this assumption may not hold. According to a later analysis, most CMV-associated TCR beta chains appeared to be HLA-restricted, and the HLA associations seemed to be driven largely by CMV exposure. Compared with equally common non-associated chains, HLA-associated TCR beta chains in a later analysis were more clonally expanded and had lower generation probabilities. A further reported finding was that TCR beta sequences accurately predicted the HLA-A and HLA-B alleles for most subjects in the first cohort. Most TCR sequences were observed very rarely across donors, whereas some public TCRs were present in many individuals. At a false discovery rate of 0.05, a later analysis linked roughly 17,000 TCR beta sequences to specific HLA alleles. Over 15 rarely observed V segments, including chromosome 9 orphons, were excluded from the earlier analysis of several hundred of the donors because counts were too low. In the study, around 150 TCR beta chains were listed as associated with cytomegalovirus. A later genetic analysis associated a missense DCLRE1C variant with V-gene and J-gene trimming of TCR beta chains, and an independent cohort replicated the association. A cluster of highly shared sequence variants was judged likely to represent a technical artifact of the sequencing pipeline. The classifier was reported to diagnose cytomegalovirus status with high specificity and sensitivity in both the original and validation cohorts. According to a later genetic analysis, donors in an Asian-associated ancestry cluster had fewer N-insertions in productive TCRs than the approximately 650-donor mean. An earlier analysis of 450 to 750 of the donors showed that most TCR beta V segments appeared in productive rearrangements either about 90% or about 30% of the time, which broadly matched IMGT annotations. Only TCR beta chains were sequenced in this cohort, and the absence of alpha or paired-chain data limited detectable features. Several of the top co-occurrence clusters appeared to be linked to parvovirus B19, influenza, CMV and Epstein-Barr virus, according to a later analysis. Because the 87-base-pair reads could not distinguish some IMGT-functional V segments, including TRBV6-2 and TRBV6-3, those segments were excluded. A later analysis found that TCR association rates varied across HLA loci, with DRB1 alleles showing the most associated TCRs and HLA-C alleles the fewest. Correlated functional status among segregating V segments might reflect linkage disequilibrium, but an unknown experimental factor could not be ruled out. HLA typing was unavailable for some donors at each locus, so association tests used only the typed subset. In vitro tests confirmed that three of the cytomegalovirus-associated TCR beta chains recognize cytomegalovirus antigens.

Library construction relied on the immunoSEQ multiplex PCR assay. For the multiplex PCR, a mixture combining 60 forward primers for TCR Vbeta segments and 13 reverse primers for TCR Jbeta segments was used. The CDR3 region of rearranged TCR beta genes was amplified from genomic DNA with a multiplex PCR assay. The Illumina HiSeq System was used to sequence the amplified TCR beta libraries as 87-base-pair reads. The original pipeline was this. In a later analysis, about 80 million unique TCR beta chains were counted across the 650 to 700 repertoires, and roughly 11 million of these chains were shared by at least two donors. To remove PCR and sequencing errors, raw reads were error-corrected and collapsed into unique sequences using a nearest-neighbor algorithm that merged closely related sequences. CDR3 sequences were aligned to IMGT reference sequences to assign V, D and J gene segments. For a sequence to be retained, at least a six-nucleotide match to both a V gene segment and a J gene segment was required. A rearrangement counted as productive if the CDR3 had no stop codons and remained in frame with V and J, and every other rearrangement counted as non-productive. CDR3 was defined according to IMGT convention as the region running from the second conserved V-encoded cysteine to the conserved J-encoded phenylalanine. In an earlier analysis of roughly 610 of the donors, sequences lacking an unambiguous match to a single V gene segment were excluded. In an earlier analysis of almost 600 of the donors, a V segment was called functional when productive rearrangements were above 56.7%, and segregating when the standard deviation between donors exceeded 5%. A statistical classification framework was built to diagnose cytomegalovirus status from the catalog of TCR beta chain sequences. A later analysis assigned V and J genes by comparing TCR nucleotide sequences with IMGT/GENE-DB human TR gene sequences. Using the TCRdist pipeline, a later analysis assigned CDR3 sequences along with most-parsimonious VDJ recombination scenarios. In a later analysis, each TCR beta chain was defined by its CDR3 amino acid sequence together with its V-gene family, and reads without a unique V-gene family were excluded. As a way to deal with suspected cross-contamination and a sequencing artifact, a later analysis dropped 450 to 600 nucleotide sequences that were highly shared and had low generation probability. For each public chain, a later analysis derived a clonal expansion index from normalized ranks of inferred template counts within each repertoire. In a later analysis, generation probabilities were computed with a VDJ recombination model fitted to out-of-frame rearrangements, and the resulting probabilities were checked against IGoR. A later analysis scored TCR-TCR, TCR-HLA and TCR-CMV co-occurrence with hypergeometric tests, applying a repertoire-size bias correction to TCR pairs. A later analysis estimated false discovery rates by permuting HLA or CMV assignments 20 times. A later analysis grouped co-occurring TCRs with DBSCAN, adding TCRdist sequence similarity when clustering within HLA-allele-positive subsets. Co-occurrence clustering excluded repertoires with fewer than 30,000 or more than 120,000 public chains, plus five with anomalous nucleotide sharing. Not all clones reach the TCRdb copy of this immuneACCESS table, which keeps in-frame sequences only. Checked studies attribute under half of the gap to unresolved V genes and leave the rest unexplained. V, J and clone size reflect that table, while D and trimming were determined from the DNA. Counted in this sample were 150,000 to 200,000 clones; around two thirds of them appeared once. The ten largest account for less than 3% of the sample.

This clonotype originated in a man aged 40-50 years in good health and CMV-seronegative. Sequenced: PBMCs. The chain was built from TRBV5-1 and TRBJ2-7, with the D gene uncertain. The nucleotide sequence reads TGCGCCAGCAGCGCAGAAGCTAGGTACGAGCAGTACTTC. It translates to CASSAEARYEQYF. The CDR3 plus the reference TRBV5-1 and TRBJ2-7 genes for the other parts give the full variable domain: KAGVTQTPRYLIKTRGQQVTLSCSPISGHRSVSWYQQTPGQGLQFLFEYFSETQRNKGNFPGRFSGRQFSNSRSEMNVSTLELGDSALYLCASSAEARYEQYFGPGTRLTVT.